This entry describes one T cell receptor beta chain. The sample is drawn from a study of somatic mutations in cytotoxic T cells in rheumatoid arthritis. Using positive magnetic bead selection on an AutoMACS, CD4+ and CD8+ cells were isolated, after which their purity was checked by flow cytometry. The V gene lost 0 bases and the J gene lost 2 bases, with 2 bases spanning the gap. The germline V gene encodes CDR1 LNHDA and CDR2 SQIVND (reference sequence). The CDR3 covers 13 residues. Sequencing used immunoSEQ multiplex PCR; TCRdb keeps in-frame clones, though not all of them. This table has about 18,000 clones, about three quarters appearing once.

The receptor comes from an adult with rheumatoid arthritis. This chain uses TRBV19 with TRBJ2-1; D remains ambiguous. Sequences were obtained from CD8+ T cells sorted from blood. CDR3 protein: CASSIDAYNEQFF. In nucleotides, the CDR3 is TGTGCCAGTAGTATAGATGCCTACAATGAGCAGTTCTTC.